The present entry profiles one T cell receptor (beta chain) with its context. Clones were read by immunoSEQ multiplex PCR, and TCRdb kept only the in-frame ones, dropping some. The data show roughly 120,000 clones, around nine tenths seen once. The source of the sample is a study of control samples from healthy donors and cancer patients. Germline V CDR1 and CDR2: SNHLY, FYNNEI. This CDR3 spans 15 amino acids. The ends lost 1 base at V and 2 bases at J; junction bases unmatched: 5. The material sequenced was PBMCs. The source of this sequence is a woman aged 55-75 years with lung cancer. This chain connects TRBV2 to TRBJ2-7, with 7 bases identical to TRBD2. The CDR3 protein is CASSEVPSGTYEQYF. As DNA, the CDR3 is TGTGCCAGCAGTGAAGTCCCTAGCGGAACCTACGAGCAGTACTTC.